The present entry profiles one T cell receptor (beta chain) with its context. The CDR3 has 14 residues. Germline CDR1 SGHNT, CDR2 YYREEE (reference sequence). V dropped 3 bases and J dropped 3 bases, with 13 bases sitting between them. Assay: immunoSEQ multiplex PCR; the TCRdb copy retains only in-frame clones and omits some. The sample lists over a million clones, roughly 95% seen once, with approximately 1.2% in the top ten. This sample stems from a study of shared clonotypes between healthy human individuals. The V call is TRBV5-4, the J call TRBJ2-7; tentative D call: TRBD1 (5 bases). The sequence came from a man between 25 and 39 years old in good health. The sequenced sample consisted of naive CD4+ T cells sorted from blood. The subset denotes: CD45RA+ positively selected. Written as DNA, the CDR3 is TGTGCCAGCAGCTCAAGGGGCCCAGACTACGAGCAGTACTTC. Its protein is CASSSRGPDYEQYF.